The 32 T cell receptor beta chains reported below all come from one sample, sequenced in a study of blood T cell repertoires in COVID-19. Repertoires were generated with immunoSEQ multiplex PCR, while TCRdb's copy carries only in-frame clones and drops some. The sample records roughly 200,000 clones, approximately 88% being singletons. Specimen: peripheral blood. All receptors come from a man in his forties with acute or convalescent COVID-19.

The chain combines TRBV19 with TRBJ1-5, with unresolved D. The CDR3 totals 15 residues. The germline V gene encodes CDR1 LNHDA and CDR2 SQIVND (reference sequence). V shed 3 bases and J shed 9 bases, with 18 bases lying between them. The CDR3 region is CASSMSTSLVRPQHF. The DNA of the CDR3 is TGTGCCAGTAGTATGTCAACCTCCCTCGTTAGGCCCCAGCATTTT.

The V call is TRBV6-6, the J call TRBJ2-7; D is perhaps TRBD1 (6 bases). Germline V gene data show CDR1 as MNHNY and CDR2 as SVGAGI (reference sequence). The CDR3 is 16 amino acids. The V end lost 5 bases, the J end lost 7 bases, and 24 bases lay between the germline ends. CDR3 loop: CASSGPRVQGIEEQYF. The CDR3 DNA reads TGTGCCAGCAGTGGCCCCCGGGTTCAGGGGATAGAGGAGCAGTACTTC.

V and J are TRBV11-2 and TRBJ2-7; 10 bases map to TRBD1. V lost 5 bases and J lost 3; bases outside the gene matches: 10. Germline assignment: CDR1 SGHAT and CDR2 FQNNGV. The CDR3 contains 16 residues. For the CDR3, the DNA is TGTGCCAGCAGCCGTTCCCGGGACAGGGGACTCTACGAGCAGTACTTC. This sequence encodes CASSRSRDRGLYEQYF.

The rearrangement links TRBV6-1 to TRBJ2-7; 11 bases are a match to TRBD2. Germline CDR1 and CDR2: MNHNS and SASEGT. This CDR3 contains 20 residues. V lost 2 bases, J lost 1 base, and 16 bases stayed unmatched. For the CDR3, the DNA is TGTGCCAGCAGTGAATTGGGGCGGTTAGCGGGGGGGCTCGGTTCCTACGAGCAGTACTTC. Translation gives CASSELGRLAGGLGSYEQYF.

The CDR3 spells CASSRLNNEKLFF. The CDR3 coding sequence is TGTGCCAGCAGCCGACTAAATAATGAAAAACTGTTTTTT. This chain uses TRBV12-3 or TRBV12-4 with TRBJ1-4; the D is unclear. The length of the CDR3 is 13 residues. Between the trimmed V and J ends, which lost 6 bases and 4 bases, there was a span of 9 bases.

The chain carries TRBV9 and TRBJ2-2; TRBD1 is a possible D gene (6 bases). Germline values: CDR1 SGDLS, CDR2 YYNGEE. Trimming removed 3 bases at V and 4 bases at J, with 10 bases between. There are 14 residues in the CDR3. Here the CDR3 reads CASSGGRVTGELFF. The DNA for the CDR3 is TGTGCCAGCAGCGGGGGGCGGGTCACCGGGGAGCTGTTTTTT.

This clone was counted once. The chain employs TRBV2 and TRBJ1-5; 8 bases match TRBD1. The CDR3 runs to 14 residues. Germline values: CDR1 SNHLY, CDR2 FYNNEI. V shed 7 bases and J 3 bases; nucleotides not matched to a gene: 5. CDR3 sequence: CASNRDRFNQPQHF. CDR3 in DNA: TGTGCCAGCAATCGGGACAGGTTCAATCAGCCCCAGCATTTT. The variable domain in full, with the rest retrieved from reference TRBV2 and TRBJ1-5, is EPEVTQTPSHQVTQMGQEVILRCVPISNHLYFYWYRQILGQKVEFLVSFYNNEISEKSEIFDDQFSVERPDGSNFTLKIRSTKLEDSAMYFCASNRDRFNQPQHFGDGTRLSIL.

This CDR3 is CASSLRQGVGNEQFF. As DNA, the CDR3 is TGTGCCAGCAGCTTACGACAGGGTGTGGGGAATGAGCAGTTCTTC. The chain links TRBV11-2 to TRBJ2-1; 7 nucleotides align to TRBD1. CDR1 is SGHAT and CDR2 is FQNNGV in the germline V gene. The CDR3 is 15 residues long. V lost 2 bases, J lost 7 bases, and 8 bases stayed unmatched.

This clone appeared a single time. The CDR3 region is CASSGASGGTDTQYF. The CDR3 nucleotides read TGTGCCAGCAGTGGAGCCAGCGGGGGAACAGATACGCAGTATTTT. The chain uses TRBV2 and TRBJ2-3; 8 bases line up with TRBD2. V trimming: 4 bases; J trimming: 3 bases; junction bases outside the gene matches: 6. Germline CDR1 SNHLY, CDR2 FYNNEI. The CDR3 runs 15 residues.

The rearrangement joins TRBV7-9 to TRBJ1-5; D uncertain. V gave up 1 base and J gave up 7 bases, with 8 bases separating them. This CDR3 has 13 amino acids. Germline loops: CDR1 SEHNR, CDR2 FQNEAQ (reference sequence). This chain's CDR3 is CASSLGSGQPQHF. The CDR3, as DNA: TGTGCCAGCAGCTTAGGGTCAGGCCAGCCCCAGCATTTT.

The V and J genes are TRBV6-1 and TRBJ1-1; 8 nucleotides match TRBD1. The V gene's germline CDR1 is MNHNS and CDR2 SASEGT. The CDR3 length is 15 residues. V was pared by 3 bases and J by 4 bases, with 7 bases of the junction left unmatched. CDR3 sequence (DNA): TGTGCCAGCAGTGACGGCCAGGGGGCAAGCACTGAAGCTTTCTTT. This sequence encodes CASSDGQGASTEAFF.

The chain joins TRBV28 to TRBJ1-1; D is perhaps TRBD1 (6 bases). CDR3 size: 14 residues. The germline V gene encodes CDR1 MDHEN and CDR2 SYDVKM. V lost 6 bases and J 1 base, leaving 12 bases between the germline ends. CDR3 protein: CASRPWTANTEAFF. The CDR3 DNA reads as TGTGCCAGCAGGCCCTGGACAGCGAACACTGAAGCTTTCTTT.

V and J are TRBV15 and TRBJ1-2; D might be TRBD1 (5 bases). The CDR3 has 13 amino acids. V lost 4 bases to trimming and J lost 7 bases, with 13 bases between them. Per germline, CDR1 LNHNV and CDR2 YYDKDF (reference sequence). The CDR3 here is CATSTQGVGGYTF. CDR3 nucleotides: TGTGCCACCAGCACCCAGGGCGTGGGTGGCTACACCTTC.

V and J are TRBV2 and TRBJ2-7, with 9 bases identical to TRBD1. In germline, CDR1 is SNHLY, CDR2 FYNNEI. The CDR3 covers 14 residues. Losses at the gene ends were 7 bases for V and 5 bases for J; bases not matched to a gene: 9. CDR3 region: CASKKTGGSDEQYF. CDR3 sequence (DNA): TGTGCCAGCAAGAAAACAGGGGGCTCGGACGAGCAGTACTTC.

The chain recombines TRBV7-2 with TRBJ2-5, with 13 bases that match TRBD2. This CDR3 has 17 residues. J was trimmed by 7 bases and V by 5 bases; bases with no gene match: 13. Germline V CDR1 and CDR2: SGHTA, FQGNSA. CDR3 sequence reads: CASSPLPTSGGTRTQYF. The CDR3 DNA is TGTGCCAGCAGCCCACTGCCGACTAGCGGGGGGACGCGGACCCAGTACTTC.

The chain links TRBV3-1 (or the pseudogene TRBV3-2) to TRBJ1-3; a possible D gene is TRBD1 (6 bases). Trimming pared 0 bases from V and 5 bases from J, leaving 20 bases between. Germline CDR1 and CDR2: LGHDT and YNNKEL (reference sequence). This CDR3 has 18 residues. In DNA, the CDR3 is TGTGCCAGCAGCCAAGAATCAAAAACTACAGGGCTTAGAAACACCATATATTTT. This encodes CASSQESKTTGLRNTIYF.

J is TRBJ1-1 and V is TRBV6-4, with 8 bases that match TRBD1. The CDR3 extends over 14 amino acids. The ends lost 2 bases at V and 4 bases at J; junction bases unmatched: 3. CDR1 and CDR2 from the germline V gene are MRHNA and SNTAGT. CDR3 nucleotides: TGTGCCAGCAGTGACCAGGGGGCAAGCACTGAAGCTTTCTTT. Translating gives CASSDQGASTEAFF.

This clone is a singleton in its sample. The chain carries TRBV30 and TRBJ1-3; TRBD1 agrees at 10 bases. With V trimmed by 1 base and J by 4 bases, 4 bases remained unmatched. The V gene's germline CDR1 is GTSNPN and CDR2 SVGIG (reference sequence). The CDR3 is made up of 15 amino acids. The CDR3, as DNA: TGTGCCTGGAGTGCGGGGGGACAGGGGGGAAACACCATATATTTT. Translated, it gives CAWSAGGQGGNTIYF.

The rearrangement links TRBV5-1 to TRBJ1-5; 7 bases are a match to TRBD1. The CDR3 totals 13 residues. Germline V gives CDR1 SGHRS, CDR2 YFSETQ. Trimming removed 4 bases from V and 5 bases from J; junction bases left unmatched: 3. In nucleotides, the CDR3 is TGCGCCAGCAGCACCACAGGGGATCAGCCCCAGCATTTT. Translating it yields CASSTTGDQPQHF.

The chain uses TRBV19 and TRBJ1-5; a possible D gene is TRBD1 (6 bases). The CDR3 runs 17 residues. The germline V and J ends were trimmed by 3 bases and 0 bases, with 15 bases remaining between them. Germline CDR1 and CDR2: LNHDA and SQIVND (reference sequence). CDR3 DNA sequence: TGTGCCAGTAGTATTAGGGGGACGGGCAATAGCAATCAGCCCCAGCATTTT. Residues: CASSIRGTGNSNQPQHF.

The CDR3 here is CASSRNQGGQETQYF. The CDR3 region has the DNA TGTGCCAGCTCACGAAACCAGGGAGGGCAAGAGACCCAGTACTTC. V gene TRBV18 combines with J gene TRBJ2-5, with TRBD2 matching over 7 bases. CDR1 KGHSH and CDR2 LQKENI come from the germline V gene. The CDR3 is 15 amino acids. V gave up 4 bases and J gave up 2 bases; unmatched junction bases: 7. The variable domain in full, with the rest retrieved from reference TRBV18 and TRBJ2-5, is NAGVMQNPRHLVRRRGQEARLRCSPMKGHSHVYWYRQLPEEGLKFMVYLQKENIIDESGMPKERFSAEFPKEGPSILRIQQVVRGDSAAYFCASSRNQGGQETQYFGPGTRLLVL.

The genes are TRBV4-1 and TRBJ2-3; D is perhaps TRBD2 (5 bases). The CDR3 covers 16 residues. V was cut by 1 base and J by 2 bases, with 13 bases left in between. Germline loops: CDR1 MGHRA, CDR2 YSYEKL. The CDR3 DNA sequence: TGCGCCAGCAGCCAAGTTCGTGCAGCGGACACAGATACGCAGTATTTT. This translates into CASSQVRAADTDTQYF.

The chain is built from TRBV10-3 and TRBJ2-3, with a tentative D call TRBD2 (5 bases). The V end was cut by 1 base, the J end by 0 bases, with 17 bases between. The CDR3 is made up of 18 amino acids. Germline V lookup: CDR1 ENHRY, CDR2 SYGVKD. CDR3: CAISELMASPASTDTQYF. CDR3 in DNA: TGTGCCATCAGTGAGTTAATGGCTAGCCCCGCAAGCACAGATACGCAGTATTTT.

The chain employs TRBV29-1 and TRBJ2-1; no firm D call. Per germline, CDR1 SQVTM and CDR2 ANQGSEA. The CDR3 spans 12 residues. Trimming took off 7 bases at V and 6 bases at J, with 13 bases between the two ends. The CDR3 nucleotides are TGCAGCGCCAACGGTGGTAGCAATGAGCAGTTCTTC. It is translated as CSANGGSNEQFF.

The J gene is TRBJ2-7, the V gene TRBV28; 10 bases align to TRBD2. Germline V gene sequence: CDR1 MDHEN, CDR2 SYDVKM. After removal of 7 bases from V and 2 bases from J, the junction contained 14 bases not matched to a gene. This CDR3 region has 17 residues. CDR3 sequence reads: CASTLRASGGPTYEQYF. The CDR3 DNA reads as TGTGCCAGCACCCTTAGGGCTAGCGGGGGTCCGACCTACGAGCAGTACTTC.

The chain has TRBV5-4 and TRBJ2-7, with TRBD2 matching over 7 bases. Germline CDR1 is SGHNT and CDR2 is YYREEE (reference sequence). V was clipped by 0 bases and J by 7 bases; unmatched bases: 7. The CDR3 contains 14 residues. The CDR3 here is CASSLGGGSKEQYF. CDR3 DNA: TGTGCCAGCAGCTTGGGAGGCGGGAGTAAGGAGCAGTACTTC.

This sequence joins TRBV5-1 and TRBJ1-2, with 7 bases lining up with TRBD1. Trimming at V came to 2 bases and at J to 8 bases, leaving 12 bases not matched to a gene. The V gene's germline CDR1 is SGHRS and CDR2 YFSETQ. The CDR3 spans 15 residues. The CDR3 loop is CASSFLGQAGYGYTF. CDR3 DNA: TGCGCCAGCAGCTTTCTCGGACAGGCCGGCTACGGCTACACCTTC.

V and J are TRBV7-2 and TRBJ2-5; D not resolved. CDR3 length: 13 amino acids. Germline V gives CDR1 SGHTA, CDR2 FQGNSA. V was pared by 0 bases and J by 4 bases, with 6 bases between. The CDR3 loop is CASSLARGETQYF. Here the CDR3 DNA reads TGTGCCAGCAGCTTAGCTCGCGGAGAGACCCAGTACTTC.

CDR3 protein: CASSIVSGQPQHF. DNA of the CDR3: TGTGCCAGTAGTATAGTTTCCGGGCAGCCCCAGCATTTT. The chain couples TRBV19 to TRBJ1-5; the D is unclear. V lost 1 base and J 7 bases, leaving 8 bases between the germline ends. This CDR3 spans 13 amino acids. Germline CDR1 and CDR2: LNHDA and SQIVND (reference sequence).

CDR3 bases: TGTGCCAGCAGACAGACTAGCGGCAAAACAGATACGCAGTATTTT. Its protein is CASRQTSGKTDTQYF. This chain uses TRBV11-2 with TRBJ2-3, with 9 bases aligning to TRBD2. The CDR3 runs to 15 residues. The germline V gene encodes CDR1 SGHAT and CDR2 FQNNGV. The V segment lost 6 bases and the J segment 3 bases; nucleotides outside the gene matches: 7.

The genes are TRBV30 and TRBJ1-2; TRBD1 matches at 11 bases. The CDR3 spans 15 residues. The V and J ends lost 1 base and 4 bases, in that order; junction bases with no gene match: 5. Germline lookup yields CDR1 GTSNPN and CDR2 SVGIG (reference sequence). Here the CDR3 reads CAWSAGQGGGYGYTF. The CDR3, as DNA: TGTGCCTGGAGTGCGGGACAGGGGGGTGGCTATGGCTACACCTTC. Full variable domain (outside the CDR3, taken from reference TRBV30 and TRBJ1-2): SQTIHQWPATLVQPVGSPLSLECTVEGTSNPNLYWYRQAAGRGLQLLFYSVGIGQISSEVPQNLSASRPQDRQFILSSKKLLLSDSGFYLCAWSAGQGGGYGYTFGSGTRLTVV.

The V gene is TRBV6-5, the J gene TRBJ1-1; D not certain. The V end was cut by 0 bases, the J end by 1 base, with 12 bases between. The germline CDR1 and CDR2 sequences are MNHEY and SVGAGI. There are 16 residues in the CDR3. CDR3 in amino acids: CASSYSKEVANTEAFF. The CDR3 coding sequence is TGTGCCAGCAGTTACTCGAAGGAGGTGGCGAACACTGAAGCTTTCTTT.